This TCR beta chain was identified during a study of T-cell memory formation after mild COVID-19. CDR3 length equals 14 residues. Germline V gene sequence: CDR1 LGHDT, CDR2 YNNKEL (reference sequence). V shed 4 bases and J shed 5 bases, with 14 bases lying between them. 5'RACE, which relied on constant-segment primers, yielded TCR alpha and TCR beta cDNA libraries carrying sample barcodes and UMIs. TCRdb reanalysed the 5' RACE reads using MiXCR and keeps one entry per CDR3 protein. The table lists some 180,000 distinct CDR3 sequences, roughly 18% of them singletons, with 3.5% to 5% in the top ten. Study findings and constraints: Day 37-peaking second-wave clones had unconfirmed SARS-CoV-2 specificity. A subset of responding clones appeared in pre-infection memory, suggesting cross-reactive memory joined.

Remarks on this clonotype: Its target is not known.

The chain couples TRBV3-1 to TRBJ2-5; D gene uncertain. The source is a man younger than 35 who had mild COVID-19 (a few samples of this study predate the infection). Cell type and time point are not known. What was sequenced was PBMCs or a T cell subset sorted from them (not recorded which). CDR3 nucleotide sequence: TGTGCCAGCAGCCCATCGTTAGCCGGCGAGACCCAGTACTTC. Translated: CASSPSLAGETQYF.